The 26 T cell receptor beta chains below come from one sample, sequenced in a study of T-cell memory formation after mild COVID-19. Using its own MiXCR run on the 5' RACE reads, TCRdb lists one record per CDR3 protein. In the table there are some 450,000 distinct CDR3 sequences, about 19% of which are singletons. Input material: PBMCs or a T cell subset sorted from them (not recorded which). These receptors all come from an adult woman who had mild COVID-19 (a few samples of this study predate the infection). Cell type and time point are not known.

The chain carries TRBV27 and TRBJ2-2; D tentatively fits TRBD1 or TRBD2 (5 bases each). CDR3 length: 14 residues. V lost 3 bases and J 4 bases, leaving 9 bases between the germline ends. Germline V gives CDR1 MNHEY, CDR2 SMNVEV (reference sequence). DNA for the CDR3: TGTGCCAGCAGTTTTGGGGACGGCACCGGGGAGCTGTTTTTT. This translates into CASSFGDGTGELFF.

This CDR3 is CASSLLGVEKLFF. CDR3 sequence (DNA): TGTGCCAGCAGCTTGCTAGGGGTTGAAAAACTGTTTTTT. This rearrangement joins TRBV5-8 to TRBJ1-4; D might be TRBD1 (5 bases). Germline loops: CDR1 SGHTS, CDR2 YDEGEE. V lost 1 base to trimming and J lost 7 bases, with 8 bases between them. CDR3 length equals 13 residues.

The table lists this clonotype with a few counts. The gene calls are TRBV9 and TRBJ2-5; D uncertain. The CDR3 runs 13 residues. Trimming pared 3 bases from V and 4 bases from J, leaving 10 bases between. Germline loops: CDR1 SGDLS, CDR2 YYNGEE. CDR3 sequence reads: CASSEQESETQYF. In DNA, the CDR3 is TGTGCCAGCAGCGAGCAGGAGTCAGAGACCCAGTACTTC.

J is TRBJ2-5 and V is TRBV4-3; D possibly uses TRBD1 or TRBD2 (5 bases each). The V end was cut by 0 bases, the J end by 7 bases, with 12 bases between. There are 14 residues in the CDR3. CDR1 is LGHNA, CDR2 YSLEER, per germline. The CDR3 DNA reads as TGCGCCAGCAGCCAAGATCTGGGGCTAGCGACCCAGTACTTC. This codes for CASSQDLGLATQYF.

This chain connects TRBV7-2 to TRBJ1-1; D is uncertain. CDR3 length equals 11 residues. The V gene lost 3 bases and the J gene lost 7 bases, with 6 bases spanning the gap. The V gene's germline CDR1 is SGHTA and CDR2 FQGNSA. As DNA, the CDR3 is TGTGCCAGCAGCTTTTACAGTGAAGCTTTCTTT. Translated: CASSFYSEAFF.

The genes are TRBV25-1 and TRBJ1-1, with TRBD1 as a possible D gene (5 bases). V lost 6 bases, J lost 4 bases, and 15 bases lay in between. CDR3 length equals 14 residues. Germline V gene data show CDR1 as MGHDK and CDR2 as SYGVNS. The CDR3 DNA is TGTGCCAGCAGGGAAGGGGCAGGTACCACTGAAGCTTTCTTT. Amino acid sequence: CASREGAGTTEAFF.

V gene TRBV3-1 combines with J gene TRBJ1-1; D gene ambiguous. Trimming removed 3 bases at V and 3 bases at J, with 5 bases between. Germline CDR1 is LGHDT and CDR2 is YNNKEL (reference sequence). CDR3 length: 12 amino acids. As DNA, the CDR3 is TGTGCCAGCAGCCAGACCCACACTGAAGCTTTCTTT. Translation: CASSQTHTEAFF.

The V gene is TRBV5-1, the J gene TRBJ1-2, with 7 bases matching TRBD1. Germline V lookup: CDR1 SGHRS, CDR2 YFSETQ. The CDR3 extends over 16 amino acids. Unmatched junction bases numbered 18, after V lost 6 bases and J lost 7 bases. CDR3 DNA sequence: TGCGCCAGCACCCCAACTCCGACAGGGACATGGGGTGGCTACACCTTC. This translates into CASTPTPTGTWGGYTF.

V and J are TRBV29-1 and TRBJ1-1; D gene uncertain. Per germline, CDR1 SQVTM and CDR2 ANQGSEA. This CDR3 comprises 16 residues. The V gene lost 5 bases and the J gene lost 1 base, with 20 bases spanning the gap. The CDR3 DNA sequence: TGCAGCGTTCCCGCTGCGCAATACGTGGGGAACACTGAAGCTTTCTTT. Translation gives CSVPAAQYVGNTEAFF.

This chain links TRBV5-1 with TRBJ2-5; 9 nucleotides agree with TRBD1. CDR3 length: 15 amino acids. V was clipped by 2 bases and J by 4 bases; unmatched bases: 6. The V gene's germline CDR1 is SGHRS and CDR2 YFSETQ. Written as DNA, the CDR3 is TGCGCCAGCAGCTTCCGGGACAGGGAGGCAGAGACCCAGTACTTC. Its translation: CASSFRDREAETQYF.

In its sample, this clonotype was seen a few times. The chain is built from TRBV7-2 and TRBJ2-6, with 7 bases fitting TRBD1. Losses at the gene ends were 5 bases for V and 2 bases for J; bases not matched to a gene: 6. Per the germline V gene, CDR1 is SGHTA and CDR2 is FQGNSA. The CDR3 covers 16 residues. CDR3 coding DNA: TGTGCCAGCAGCCTACAGGGGACAGCTGGGGCCAACGTCCTGACTTTC. Translated, it gives CASSLQGTAGANVLTF.

The CDR3, as DNA: TGTGCCAGCAGCTTACCTCGTGGGCTAGCGGGGCCCGGGAGCTCCTACAATGAGCAGTTCTTC. This encodes CASSLPRGLAGPGSSYNEQFF. The chain employs TRBV7-8 and TRBJ2-1, with 9 positions matching TRBD2. Looked up from germline, CDR1 is SGHVS and CDR2 is FQNEAQ. The CDR3 extends over 21 amino acids. Trimming took 2 bases from V and 0 from J; bases not matched to a gene: 17.

CDR3 amino acids: CASSYVGSEQYF. The CDR3 DNA reads as TGTGCCAGCAGTTACGTTGGGAGCGAGCAGTACTTC. The J gene is TRBJ2-7, the V gene TRBV6-2 or TRBV6-3, with D possibly matching TRBD2 (5 bases). Between the trimmed V and J ends, which lost 2 bases and 6 bases, there was a span of 8 bases. This CDR3 is 12 amino acids long. Germline lookup yields CDR1 MNHEY and CDR2 SVGEGT.

This chain uses TRBV20-1 with TRBJ1-5; D unresolved. This CDR3 region has 13 residues. The V end lost 1 base, the J end lost 5 bases, and 9 bases lay between the germline ends. Germline assignment: CDR1 DFQATT and CDR2 SNEGSKA (reference sequence). The CDR3 region has the DNA TGCAGTGCTAGAGGGGCAGAGTATCAGCCCCAGCATTTT. Translating it yields CSARGAEYQPQHF.

This clonotype was detected ten times or more. This chain links TRBV10-3 with TRBJ2-1, with TRBD2 matching 13 bases. The CDR3 totals 13 residues. V lost 6 bases and J lost 15; bases outside the gene matches: 8. Looked up from germline, CDR1 is ENHRY and CDR2 is SYGVKD. The CDR3 DNA reads as TGTGCCATCAGCCGGGGACTAGCGGGGAAGGCGTTCTTC. It is translated as CAISRGLAGKAFF.

This clonotype showed up just once. Compared with germline, one end of the junction differs, possibly owing to a read error. The chain is built from TRBV18 and TRBJ2-1, with 8 positions matching TRBD1. This CDR3 spans 13 amino acids. Looked up from germline, CDR1 is KGHSH and CDR2 is LQKENI. The CDR3 bases are TGTGCCAGCTCACCATTAGGGGGACAGGATTTTCTCTTC. It translates to CASSPLGGQDFLF.

In its sample, this clonotype was seen a few times. The chain couples TRBV12-3 or TRBV12-4 to TRBJ1-4; TRBD1 matches at 7 bases. V trimming: 5 bases; J trimming: 11 bases; junction bases outside the gene matches: 8. CDR3 length equals 13 residues. CDR3 coding DNA: TGTGCCAGCAGTCACAGGGGCTTGGGGAAACTGTTTTTT. Translation gives CASSHRGLGKLFF.

This clonotype was found a few times. J is TRBJ2-3 and V is TRBV7-9; D possibly corresponds to TRBD2 (5 bases). Germline V gene lookup returns CDR1 SEHNR and CDR2 FQNEAQ (reference sequence). The CDR3 runs 15 residues. V lost 1 base and J 2 bases, leaving 10 bases between the germline ends. CDR3 protein: CASSLGLADTDTQYF. The CDR3 region has the DNA TGTGCCAGCAGCTTAGGGCTAGCAGACACAGATACGCAGTATTTT.

A single count supports this clonotype. The chain employs TRBV2 and TRBJ2-7; 10 bases match TRBD1. V lost 8 bases, J lost 8 bases, and 6 bases stayed unmatched. CDR1 is SNHLY and CDR2 is FYNNEI in the germline V gene. The CDR3 runs to 12 residues. The CDR3 sequence: CASYGTGEKQYF. The CDR3 DNA is TGTGCCAGCTATGGGACAGGGGAAAAGCAGTACTTC. Full variable domain (rest looked up from reference TRBV2 and TRBJ2-7): EPEVTQTPSHQVTQMGQEVILRCVPISNHLYFYWYRQILGQKVEFLVSFYNNEISEKSEIFDDQFSVERPDGSNFTLKIRSTKLEDSAMYFCASYGTGEKQYFGPGTRLTVT.

The rearrangement links TRBV12-3 or TRBV12-4 to TRBJ2-3, with 10 bases matching TRBD2. The CDR3 sequence is 13 residues long. V dropped 8 bases and J dropped 6; count of bases not matched to a gene: 5. CDR3 region: CASASGSLDTQYF. The CDR3 DNA reads as TGTGCCAGCGCTAGCGGGAGTTTGGATACGCAGTATTTT.

The chain couples TRBV5-1 to TRBJ2-3, with a tentative D call TRBD2 (6 bases). Germline CDR1 and CDR2: SGHRS and YFSETQ. V lost 0 bases and J lost 5, with 10 bases in between. The CDR3 length is 14 residues. The CDR3 coding sequence is TGCGCCAGCAGCTTGGGGAGGGTCGAAGATACGCAGTATTTT. Its translation: CASSLGRVEDTQYF.

The CDR3 sequence is CASSVQTAQNEQFF. CDR3 DNA sequence: TGTGCCAGCAGCGTACAGACCGCTCAGAATGAGCAGTTCTTC. This chain uses TRBV9 with TRBJ2-1; the D is unclear. The CDR3 covers 14 residues. V lost 1 base and J 7 bases, leaving 12 bases between the germline ends. CDR1 and CDR2 from the germline V gene are SGDLS and YYNGEE.

This clonotype was seen a handful of times. The J gene is TRBJ2-1, the V gene TRBV20-1, with 8 bases that match TRBD1. The CDR3 sequence is 17 residues long. Germline V lookup: CDR1 DFQATT, CDR2 SNEGSKA (reference sequence). J was trimmed by 1 base and V by 6 bases; bases with no gene match: 14. CDR3 amino acids: CSAQDRVSFRSYNEQFF. CDR3 nucleotides: TGCAGTGCCCAGGACAGGGTTTCGTTTAGGTCCTACAATGAGCAGTTCTTC.

V usage is TRBV6-1 and J usage is TRBJ2-1, with 11 bases identical to TRBD2. The length of the CDR3 is 16 residues. In germline, CDR1 is MNHNS, CDR2 SASEGT. The V and J ends lost 0 bases and 3 bases, in that order; junction bases with no gene match: 1. The CDR3 DNA is TGTGCCAGCAGTGAAGCCGGGACTAGCGGCTACAATGAGCAGTTCTTC. Protein product: CASSEAGTSGYNEQFF.

In this sample, this clonotype turned up a few times. DNA for the CDR3: TGTGCCAGCAGCCATAGCGGGGTTAACTCCTACGAGCAGTACTTC. It yields the protein CASSHSGVNSYEQYF. The chain is built from TRBV9 and TRBJ2-7; 8 bases fit TRBD2. The CDR3 is 15 amino acids. Germline assignment: CDR1 SGDLS and CDR2 YYNGEE. Losses at the gene ends were 4 bases for V and 0 bases for J; bases not matched to a gene: 6.

The rearrangement links TRBV3-1 to TRBJ2-2; D possibly matches TRBD1 or TRBD2 (5 bases each). The germline V gene has CDR1 LGHDT and CDR2 YNNKEL (reference sequence). This CDR3 has 17 amino acids. Trimming took 0 bases from V and 3 from J, leaving 14 bases between them. In DNA, the CDR3 is TGTGCCAGCAGCCAAGATCGCCAGCGGACATACACCGGGGAGCTGTTTTTT. It is translated as CASSQDRQRTYTGELFF.